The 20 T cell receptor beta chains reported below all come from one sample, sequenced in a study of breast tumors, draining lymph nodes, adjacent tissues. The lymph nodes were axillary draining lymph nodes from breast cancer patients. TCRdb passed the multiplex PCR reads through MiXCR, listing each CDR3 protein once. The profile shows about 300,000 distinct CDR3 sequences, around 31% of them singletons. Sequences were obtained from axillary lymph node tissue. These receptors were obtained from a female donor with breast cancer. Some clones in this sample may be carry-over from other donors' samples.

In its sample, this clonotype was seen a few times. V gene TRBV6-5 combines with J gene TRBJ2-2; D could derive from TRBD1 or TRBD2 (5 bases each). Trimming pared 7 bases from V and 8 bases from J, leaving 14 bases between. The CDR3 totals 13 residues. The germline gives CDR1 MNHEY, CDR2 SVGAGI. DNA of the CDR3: TGTGCCAGCATCCCGGGGCCTCGGGGGGAGCTGTTTTTT. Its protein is CASIPGPRGELFF.

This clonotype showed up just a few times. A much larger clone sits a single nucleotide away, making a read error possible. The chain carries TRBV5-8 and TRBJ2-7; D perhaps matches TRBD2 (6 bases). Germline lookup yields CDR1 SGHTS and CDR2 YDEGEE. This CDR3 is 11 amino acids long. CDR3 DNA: TGTGCCAGCAGCATGGACTACGCGCAGTACTTC. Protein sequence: CASSMDYAQYF.

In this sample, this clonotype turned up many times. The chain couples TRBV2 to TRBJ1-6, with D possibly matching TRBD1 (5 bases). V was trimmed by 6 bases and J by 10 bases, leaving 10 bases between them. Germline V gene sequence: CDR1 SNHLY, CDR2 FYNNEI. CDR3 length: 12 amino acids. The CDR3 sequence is CASRVGESPLHF. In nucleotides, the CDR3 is TGTGCCAGCAGAGTGGGGGAATCACCCCTCCACTTT.

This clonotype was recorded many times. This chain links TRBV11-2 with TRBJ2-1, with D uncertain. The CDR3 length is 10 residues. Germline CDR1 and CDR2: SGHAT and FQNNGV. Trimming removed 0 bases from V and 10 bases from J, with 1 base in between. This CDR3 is CASSLEEQFF. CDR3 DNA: TGTGCCAGCAGCTTAGAGGAGCAGTTCTTC.

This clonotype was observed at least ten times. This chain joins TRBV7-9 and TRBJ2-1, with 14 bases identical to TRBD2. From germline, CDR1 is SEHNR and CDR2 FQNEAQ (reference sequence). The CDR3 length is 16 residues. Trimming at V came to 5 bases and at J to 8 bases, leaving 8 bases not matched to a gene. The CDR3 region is CASSLRLAGGLDEQFF. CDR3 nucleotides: TGTGCCAGCAGCCTCCGACTAGCGGGAGGGTTAGATGAGCAGTTCTTC.

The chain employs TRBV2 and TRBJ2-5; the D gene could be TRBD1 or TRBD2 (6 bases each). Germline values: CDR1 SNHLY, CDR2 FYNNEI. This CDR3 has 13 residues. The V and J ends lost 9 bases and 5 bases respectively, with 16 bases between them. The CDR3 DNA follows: TGTGCCAGTGAACTTCAGGGGACTGAGACCCAGTACTTC. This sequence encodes CASELQGTETQYF.

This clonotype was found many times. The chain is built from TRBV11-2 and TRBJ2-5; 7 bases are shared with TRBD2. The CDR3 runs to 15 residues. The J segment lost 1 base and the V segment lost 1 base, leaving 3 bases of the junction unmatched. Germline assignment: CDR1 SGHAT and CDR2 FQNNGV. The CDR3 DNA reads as TGTGCCAGCAGCTTAGTTACGGGGGGCCAAGAGACCCAGTACTTC. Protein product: CASSLVTGGQETQYF.

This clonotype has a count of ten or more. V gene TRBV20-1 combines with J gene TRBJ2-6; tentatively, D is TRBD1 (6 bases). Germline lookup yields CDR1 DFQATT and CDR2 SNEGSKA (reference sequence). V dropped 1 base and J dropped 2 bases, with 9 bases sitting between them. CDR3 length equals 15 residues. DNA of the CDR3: TGCAGTGCTAGAGTGTCAGGGGCTGGGGCCAACGTCCTGACTTTC. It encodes CSARVSGAGANVLTF.

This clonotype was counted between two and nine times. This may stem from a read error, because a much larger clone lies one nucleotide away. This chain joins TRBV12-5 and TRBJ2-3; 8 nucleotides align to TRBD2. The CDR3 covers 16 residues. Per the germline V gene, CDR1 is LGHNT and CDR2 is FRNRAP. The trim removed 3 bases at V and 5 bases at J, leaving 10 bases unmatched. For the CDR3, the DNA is TGTGCTAGTGGTTTCATTCTGACGGGAGGGGGAGATACGCAGTATTTT. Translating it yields CASGFILTGGGDTQYF. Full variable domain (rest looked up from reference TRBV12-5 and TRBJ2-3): DARVTQTPRHKVTEMGQEVTMRCQPILGHNTVFWYRQTMMQGLELLAYFRNRAPLDDSGMPKDRFSAEMPDATLATLKIQPSEPRDSAVYFCASGFILTGGGDTQYFGPGTRLTVL.

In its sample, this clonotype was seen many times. The CDR3 spells CASRSGQGVWEQYF. The CDR3 region has the DNA TGTGCCAGCAGGTCGGGACAGGGAGTGTGGGAGCAGTACTTC. This chain uses TRBV6-1 with TRBJ2-7, with 9 bases fitting TRBD1. The trim removed 6 bases at V and 7 bases at J, leaving 10 bases unmatched. The CDR3 has 14 residues. Per the germline V gene, CDR1 is MNHNS and CDR2 is SASEGT.

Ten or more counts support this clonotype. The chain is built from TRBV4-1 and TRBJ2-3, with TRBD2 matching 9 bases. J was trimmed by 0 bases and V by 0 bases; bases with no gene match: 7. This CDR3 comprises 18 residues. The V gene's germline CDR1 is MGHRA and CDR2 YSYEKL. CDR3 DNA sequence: TGCGCCAGCAGCCAAGATGGGGCGGGGGGGTCTAGCACAGATACGCAGTATTTT. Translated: CASSQDGAGGSSTDTQYF.

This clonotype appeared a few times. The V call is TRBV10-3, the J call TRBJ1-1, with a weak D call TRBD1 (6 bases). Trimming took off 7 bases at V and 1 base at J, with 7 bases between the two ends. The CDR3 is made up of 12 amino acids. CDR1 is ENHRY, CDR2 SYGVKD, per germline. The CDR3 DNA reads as TGTGCCATCATGGGACAGAACACTGAAGCTTTCTTT. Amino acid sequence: CAIMGQNTEAFF.

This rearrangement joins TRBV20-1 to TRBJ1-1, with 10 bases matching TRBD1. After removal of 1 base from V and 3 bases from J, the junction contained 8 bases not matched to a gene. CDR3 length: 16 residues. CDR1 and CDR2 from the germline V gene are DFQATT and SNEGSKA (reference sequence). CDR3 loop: CSARAGTGVFDTEAFF. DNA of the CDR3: TGCAGTGCTAGAGCCGGGACAGGGGTGTTCGACACTGAAGCTTTCTTT.

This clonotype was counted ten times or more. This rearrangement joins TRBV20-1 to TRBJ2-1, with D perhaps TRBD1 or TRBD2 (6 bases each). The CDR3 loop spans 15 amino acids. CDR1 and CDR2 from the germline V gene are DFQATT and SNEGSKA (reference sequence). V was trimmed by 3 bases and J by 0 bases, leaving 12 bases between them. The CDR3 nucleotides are TGCAGTGCTAGCGGGGGCCGTAGCTCCTACAATGAGCAGTTCTTC. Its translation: CSASGGRSSYNEQFF.

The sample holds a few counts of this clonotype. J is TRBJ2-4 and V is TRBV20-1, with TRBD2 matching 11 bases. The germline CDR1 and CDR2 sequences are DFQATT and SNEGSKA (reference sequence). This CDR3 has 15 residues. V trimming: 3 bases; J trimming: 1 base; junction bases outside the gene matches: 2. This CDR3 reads CSARVAGGAKNIQYF. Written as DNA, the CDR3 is TGCAGTGCTAGGGTAGCGGGAGGGGCCAAAAACATTCAGTACTTC.

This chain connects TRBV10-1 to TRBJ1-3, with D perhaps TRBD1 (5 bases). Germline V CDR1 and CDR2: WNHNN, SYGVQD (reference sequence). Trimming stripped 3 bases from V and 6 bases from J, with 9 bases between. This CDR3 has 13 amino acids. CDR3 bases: TGCGCCAGCAGTGATGGGGCTATAAACACCATATATTTT. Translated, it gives CASSDGAINTIYF.

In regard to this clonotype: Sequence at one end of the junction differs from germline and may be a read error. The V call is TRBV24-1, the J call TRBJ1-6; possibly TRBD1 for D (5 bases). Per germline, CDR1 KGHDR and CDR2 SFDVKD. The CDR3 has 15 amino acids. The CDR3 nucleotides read TGTGCCACCAGTGATTCCACGACAGCGGATTCGCCCCTCCACTTT. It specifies CATSDSTTADSPLHF.

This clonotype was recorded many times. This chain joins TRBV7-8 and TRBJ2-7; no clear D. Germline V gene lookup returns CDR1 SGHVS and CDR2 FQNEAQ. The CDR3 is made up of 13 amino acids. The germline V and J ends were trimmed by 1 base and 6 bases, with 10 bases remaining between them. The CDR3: CASSLEWVSEQYF. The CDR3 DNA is TGTGCCAGCAGCTTAGAATGGGTCTCCGAGCAGTACTTC.

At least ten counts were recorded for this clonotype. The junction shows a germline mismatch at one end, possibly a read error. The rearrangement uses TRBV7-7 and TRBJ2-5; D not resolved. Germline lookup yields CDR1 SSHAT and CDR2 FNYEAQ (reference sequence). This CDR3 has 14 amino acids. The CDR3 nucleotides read TGTGCTAGCAGCCTACCGGACCGGGAAGAGACCCAGTACTTC. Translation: CASSLPDREETQYF.

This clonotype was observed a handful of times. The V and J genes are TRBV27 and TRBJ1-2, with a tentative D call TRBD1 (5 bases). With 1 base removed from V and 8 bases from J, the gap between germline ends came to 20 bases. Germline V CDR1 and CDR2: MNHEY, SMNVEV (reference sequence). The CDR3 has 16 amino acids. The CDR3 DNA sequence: TGTGCCAGCAGTTTATACGGAGGGAGACAGAATCGGGGCTACACCTTC. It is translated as CASSLYGGRQNRGYTF.